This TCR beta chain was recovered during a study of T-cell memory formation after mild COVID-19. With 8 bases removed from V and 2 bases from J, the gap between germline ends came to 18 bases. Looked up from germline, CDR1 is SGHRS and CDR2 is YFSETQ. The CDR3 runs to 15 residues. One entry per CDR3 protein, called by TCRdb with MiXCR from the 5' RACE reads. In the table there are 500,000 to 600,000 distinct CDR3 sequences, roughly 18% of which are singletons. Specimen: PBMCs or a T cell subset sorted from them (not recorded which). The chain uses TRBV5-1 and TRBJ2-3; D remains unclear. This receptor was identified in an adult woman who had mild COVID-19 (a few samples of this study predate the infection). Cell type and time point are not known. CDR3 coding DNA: TGCGCCAGTGCCCTTAGACCACCTGACACAGATACGCAGTATTTT. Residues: CASALRPPDTDTQYF.